This is a list of T cell receptor beta chains from one sample in a study of identical twins. TCRdb itself ran the 5' RACE reads through MiXCR, one entry per CDR3 protein. In the table there are approximately 490,000 distinct CDR3 sequences, approximately 20% of which are singletons. These same records also appear under a second study, on yellow fever vaccine responses in identical twins.

Sequencing was done on a sample of CD4+ T cells sorted from blood. The source is a woman in her late teens or twenties in good health. CDR3s include the opening cysteine and the closing phenylalanine or tryptophan. A D gene is named only where the DNA matches it firmly. Only part of the rows carry a size: once, few, many, or a class if the clone is expanded.

>TRBJ2-1|TRBV27|.|few
TGTGCCAGCAGTTTAGCGACCCATTCCTACAATGAGCAGTTCTTC
CASSLATHSYNEQFF
>TRBJ2-1|TRBV3-1|.|many
TGTGCCAGCAGCCAGATGGCCCTAGCCAGATCCTCCAATGAGCAGTTCTTC
CASSQMALARSSNEQFF
>TRBJ2-1|TRBV12-3/TRBV12-4|.|few
TGTGCCAGCAGTTTGTGGTTGGCAAATGAGCAGTTCTTC
CASSLWLANEQFF
>TRBJ2-1|TRBV24-1|TRBD2|.
TGTGCCACCAGTCCGACTAGCGGACCCTACAATGAGCAGTTCTTC
CATSPTSGPYNEQFF
>TRBJ2-6|TRBV7-9|.|.
TGTGCCAGCAGCTTTCACAAGTCCGGGGCCAACGTCCTGACTTTC
CASSFHKSGANVLTF
>TRBJ2-4|TRBV7-2|TRBD1|few
TGTGCCAGCAGCCCGGGACAGGTCGAGGCCAAAAACATTCAGTACTTC
CASSPGQVEAKNIQYF
>TRBJ1-1|TRBV5-1|.|.
TGCGCCAGCAGCTTGAGAACTATGAACACTGAAGCTTTCTTT
CASSLRTMNTEAFF
>TRBJ2-1|TRBV24-1|TRBD2|few
TGTGCCACCAGTGATGTTAGCGGGAGTGCCAATGAGCAGTTCTTC
CATSDVSGSANEQFF
>TRBJ2-3|TRBV7-9|TRBD1|.
TGTGCCAGCAGCTTAACCGGACAGGCCTTACCTACGCAGTATTTT
CASSLTGQALPTQYF
>TRBJ1-3|TRBV20-1|.|.
TGCAGTGCTTCAAGCTCTGGAAACACCATCTATTTT
CSASSSGNTIYF
>TRBJ1-1|TRBV11-3|.|few
TGTGCCAGCAGCTCTTCCGCCGGGGCTGACACTGAAGCTTTCTTT
CASSSSAGADTEAFF
>TRBJ2-7|TRBV10-3|.|.
TGTGCCATCAGTGACTACAGGGTTCGGACCTACGAGCAGTACTTC
CAISDYRVRTYEQYF
>TRBJ2-1|TRBV20-1|.|.
TGCAGTGCGCGGGATCTTGGGGTGAACAATGAGCAGTTCTTC
CSARDLGVNNEQFF
>TRBJ2-1|TRBV2|TRBD2|.
TGTGCCAGCACTCGTCCCCCAGGACTAGCAGCAAATGAGCAGTTCTTC
CASTRPPGLAANEQFF
>TRBJ1-5|TRBV5-1|TRBD1|few
TGCGCCAGCAGCTGGGGGACAGGGGGGTTGCAGCCCCAGCATTTT
CASSWGTGGLQPQHF
>TRBJ2-2|TRBV3-1|.|few
TGTGCCAGCAAGGGGGGACCGGGGGAGCTGTTTTTT
CASKGGPGELFF
>TRBJ2-5|TRBV2|TRBD2|.
TGTGCCAGCAGTGAGGGCGGGAGGGCAGAGACCCAGTACTTC
CASSEGGRAETQYF
>TRBJ2-1|TRBV6-1|TRBD2|.
TGTGCCAGCAGTCGAAGAAGCGGGAGGTACAATGAGCAGTTCTTC
CASSRRSGRYNEQFF
>TRBJ2-1|TRBV2|TRBD2|few
TGTGCCAGCATCGACGGACTAGCGGGAGACAATGAGCAGTTCTTC
CASIDGLAGDNEQFF
>TRBJ2-4|TRBV11-2|.|few
TGTGCCAGCAGCTCTCTGGCTCTAACGCTAGCCAAAAACATTCAGTACTTC
CASSSLALTLAKNIQYF
>TRBJ2-1|TRBV20-1|TRBD2|.
TGCAGTGCTAGAGATCCGGGTGGACTAGCGGGAGTTAAGTCCTACAATGAGCAGTTCTTC
CSARDPGGLAGVKSYNEQFF
>TRBJ2-3|TRBV3-1|.|few
TGTGCCAGCAGCCAAAAGATCTGGGTCACAGATACGCAGTATTTT
CASSQKIWVTDTQYF
>TRBJ2-1|TRBV5-5|TRBD2|few
TGTGCCAGCAGCCCTATAGAGCGGGAGCGATACAATGAGCAGTTCTTC
CASSPIERERYNEQFF
>TRBJ2-1|TRBV29-1|TRBD2|few
TGCAGCGTTCGACTAGCGGTAGCGAATGAGCAGTTCTTC
CSVRLAVANEQFF
>TRBJ2-7|TRBV28|TRBD2|.
TGTGCCAGCAGTGCGGCCGGGACTAGCGGGAGGGGAGAGCAGTACTTC
CASSAAGTSGRGEQYF